This record covers a single TCR beta chain. Its antigen is currently not known. Per-base quality was not reported, and no clone a single base away is much larger than it. Collaborating institutions collected whole blood in K2EDTA tubes following their own protocols. For TCRbeta analysis, collaborator samples were shipped as frozen whole blood, as isolated PBMCs, or as DNA extracted from either sample type. The sample belongs to a study of blood T cell repertoires in COVID-19 (dated by TCRdb to 2020 to 2022). For the wider study: The collaborator samples originated in the United States, Italy and Spain and spanned the acute and convalescent phases of COVID-19. The material from the prospective study consisted of cDNA or gDNA derived from T cells, B-cell-depleted T cells, or PBMCs. Deeply sampled blood TCRbeta repertoires from subjects exposed to, actively infected with, or recovered from COVID-19 were included in the dataset. The repertoires were released in a freely available public database meant as a resource for research on the immune response to SARS-CoV-2. The samples were drawn from the first 160 participants of the ongoing ImmuneRACE study and from 950 to 1,500 subjects provided by 6 global collaborators. A de-identified subject ID, COVID-19 status, age in years and sex were almost always included in the sample metadata. Where available, HLA class I and class II types were obtained from metadata supplied by the sample provider rather than from assay-based typing. Study-wide findings and limitations: The amount of clinical and demographic metadata varied by source and participant and was provided uncurated.

The immunoSEQ Assay, a bias-controlled multiplex PCR, was used to amplify TCRbeta CDR3 regions from genomic DNA. In the source study's methods: Nucleated cell counts per sample were estimated from amplification of reference gene primers within the assay. Sequence reads were collapsed and filtered to measure the absolute abundance of every unique TCRbeta CDR3 rearrangement. For each sample, productive Simpson clonality was calculated as the square root of Simpson's diversity index over productive rearrangements. Entries here come from immuneACCESS through TCRdb and include only in-frame sequences with V and J called. Some clones fail to appear in such tables; in the studies checked, an unresolved V gene covers under half of the shortfall, and the cause of the remainder is unknown. D and trimming were read from the DNA, whereas the V and J calls and clone size are those reported in that table. The sample includes some 140,000 clones, with roughly 88% observed a single time. Clones ranked in the top ten supply roughly 2.2% of the sample.

As encoded in the germline V gene, CDR1 is SGHTA while CDR2 is FQGNSA. Taken from cysteine to phenylalanine, the CDR3 has 14 residues. The entry retains the CDR3 DNA only, 42 bases that are in frame from base 1. V is clipped by 1 base and J by 9 bases, and the sequence between their germline boundaries is 13 bases long. The TCR originated in a man in his 70s with active COVID-19. Recombination linked TRBV7-2 to TRBJ2-1; a weak D assignment points to TRBD2 (5 bases agree). The material sequenced was peripheral blood. The nucleotide sequence is given as TGTGCCAGCAGCTTAGTTGGGAGCCGCGGTGAGCAGTTCTTC. It translates as CASSLVGSRGEQFF.